This T cell receptor (beta chain) stems from a study of identical twins. The junction had 8 bases not matched to a gene; V was cut back by 2 bases and J by 0 bases. Germline loops: CDR1 SEHNR, CDR2 FQNEAQ (reference sequence). The CDR3 is 17 residues long. At least ten counts were recorded for this clonotype. Each CDR3 protein gets one entry after TCRdb re-called the 5' RACE reads with MiXCR. The table lists under 500,000 distinct CDR3 sequences, 14% of them singletons. The data were also submitted as part of a second study, on yellow fever vaccine responses in identical twins.

The chain joins TRBV7-9 to TRBJ2-7; 9 positions agree with TRBD2. The sequenced sample was CD4+ T cells sorted from blood. This TCR derives from a woman aged 18-29 years in good health. The CDR3 nucleotides read TGTGCCAGCAGCTTATCCGGTGGTAGCGGGGGCTCCTACGAGCAGTACTTC. Translation gives CASSLSGGSGGSYEQYF.